This T cell receptor (beta chain) was recovered during a study of identical twins. Whole-study findings and limits: While abundant cord blood beta clonotypes carried fewer insertions, memory repertoires showed no such pattern.

The CDR3 length is 16 residues. The trim removed 6 bases at V and 0 bases at J, leaving 6 bases unmatched. Germline CDR1 and CDR2: MGHRA and YSYEKL. In this sample, this clonotype turned up many times. Its antigen is still unknown. Unique molecular identifiers were in the cDNA, with template-switch universal primer binding. Via MiXCR, TCRdb re-called the 5' RACE reads, giving one row per CDR3 protein. The data contain a few hundred thousand distinct CDR3 sequences, roughly 8.6% of them singletons. The same data also went into a second study, on yellow fever vaccine responses in identical twins.

The chain has TRBV4-1 and TRBJ1-2; 11 bases are shared with TRBD1. The origin of this receptor is a woman in her late teens or twenties in good health. Sequencing input: memory (CD45RO+) T cells sorted from blood. CDR3 DNA sequence: TGCGCCAGCAGACAACCGGGACAGGGGGCTAACTATGGCTACACCTTC. Translated: CASRQPGQGANYGYTF.